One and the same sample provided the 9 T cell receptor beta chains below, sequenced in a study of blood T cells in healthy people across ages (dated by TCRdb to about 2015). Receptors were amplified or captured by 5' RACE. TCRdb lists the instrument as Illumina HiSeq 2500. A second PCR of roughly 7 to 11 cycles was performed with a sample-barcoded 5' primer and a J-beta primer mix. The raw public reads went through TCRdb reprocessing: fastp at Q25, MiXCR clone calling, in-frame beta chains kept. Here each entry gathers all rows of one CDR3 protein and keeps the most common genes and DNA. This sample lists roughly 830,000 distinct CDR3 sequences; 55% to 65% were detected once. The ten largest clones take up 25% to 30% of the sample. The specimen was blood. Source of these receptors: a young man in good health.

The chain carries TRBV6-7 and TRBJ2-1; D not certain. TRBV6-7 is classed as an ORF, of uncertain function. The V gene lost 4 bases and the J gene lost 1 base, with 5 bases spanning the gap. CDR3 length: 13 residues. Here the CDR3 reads CASSWMSYNEQFF. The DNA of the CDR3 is TGTGCCAGCAGTTGGATGTCCTACAATGAGCAGTTCTTC.

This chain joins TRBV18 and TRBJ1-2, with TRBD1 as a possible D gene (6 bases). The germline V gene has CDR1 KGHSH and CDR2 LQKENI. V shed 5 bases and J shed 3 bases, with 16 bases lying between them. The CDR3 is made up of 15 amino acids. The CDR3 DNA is TGTGCCAGCTCAAAGGACAGAACGCCAGACTATGGCTACACCTTC. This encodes CASSKDRTPDYGYTF.

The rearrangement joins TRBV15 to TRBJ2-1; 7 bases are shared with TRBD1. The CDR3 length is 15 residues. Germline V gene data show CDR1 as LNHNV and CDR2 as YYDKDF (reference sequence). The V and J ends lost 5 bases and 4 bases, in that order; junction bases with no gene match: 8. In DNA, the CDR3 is TGTGCCACCAGCCCCCGGGACAGAGAATACAATGAGCAGTTCTTC. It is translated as CATSPRDREYNEQFF.

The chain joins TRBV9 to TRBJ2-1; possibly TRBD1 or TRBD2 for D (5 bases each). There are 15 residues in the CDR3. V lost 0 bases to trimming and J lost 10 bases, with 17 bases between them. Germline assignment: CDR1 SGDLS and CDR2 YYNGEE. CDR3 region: CASSVGSGTGREQFF. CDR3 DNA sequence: TGTGCCAGCAGCGTAGGGTCAGGGACCGGAAGGGAGCAGTTCTTC. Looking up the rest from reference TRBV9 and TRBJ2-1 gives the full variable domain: DSGVTQTPKHLITATGQRVTLRCSPRSGDLSVYWYQQSLDQGLQFLIQYYNGEERAKGNILERFSAQQFPDLHSELNLSSLELGDSALYFCASSVGSGTGREQFFGPGTRLTVL.

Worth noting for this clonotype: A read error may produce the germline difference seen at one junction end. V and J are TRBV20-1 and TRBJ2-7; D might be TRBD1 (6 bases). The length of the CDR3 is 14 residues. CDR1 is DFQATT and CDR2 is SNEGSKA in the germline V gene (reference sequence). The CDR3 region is CGARAGTSSYEQYF. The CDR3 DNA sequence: TGCGGTGCTAGAGCTGGGACAAGTTCCTACGAGCAGTACTTC.

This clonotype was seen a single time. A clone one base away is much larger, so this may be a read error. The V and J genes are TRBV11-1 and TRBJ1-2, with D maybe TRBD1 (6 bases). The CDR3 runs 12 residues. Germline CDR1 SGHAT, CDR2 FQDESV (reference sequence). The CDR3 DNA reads TGTACCAGCAGCTTAACAGGGTACGGCTACACCTTC. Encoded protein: CTSSLTGYGYTF.

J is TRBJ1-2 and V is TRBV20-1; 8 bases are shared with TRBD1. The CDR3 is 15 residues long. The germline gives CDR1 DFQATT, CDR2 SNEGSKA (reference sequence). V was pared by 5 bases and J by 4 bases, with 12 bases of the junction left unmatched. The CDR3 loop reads CSASIRDRLAYGYTF. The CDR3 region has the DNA TGCAGTGCTTCAATTCGGGACAGGTTGGCCTATGGCTACACCTTC.

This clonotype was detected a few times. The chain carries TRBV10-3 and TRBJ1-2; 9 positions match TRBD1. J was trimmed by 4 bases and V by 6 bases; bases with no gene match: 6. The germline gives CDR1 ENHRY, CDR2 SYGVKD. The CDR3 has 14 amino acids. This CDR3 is CAISGDRASYGYTF. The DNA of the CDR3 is TGTGCCATCAGCGGGGACAGGGCGTCCTATGGCTACACCTTC.

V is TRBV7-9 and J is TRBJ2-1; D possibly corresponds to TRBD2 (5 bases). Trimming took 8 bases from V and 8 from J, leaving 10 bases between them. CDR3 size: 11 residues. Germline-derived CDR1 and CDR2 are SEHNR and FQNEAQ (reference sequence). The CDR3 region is CASEGEHEQFF. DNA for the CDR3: TGTGCCAGCGAGGGTGAGCATGAGCAGTTCTTC.